Listed below are T cell receptor beta chains from one sample, sequenced in a study of CD8+CD57+ T cells in acquired aplastic anemia. From the reads, TCRdb called clonotypes with MiXCR, one entry per CDR3 protein. Of approximately 57,000 distinct CDR3 sequences detected, 57% appear once; the ten largest clones hold 16%. Sequenced sample: sorted CD4+, CD8+, or CD8+CD57+ T cells (not recorded which) from PBMCs. The receptors here all came from a human donor with aplastic anemia. Both conserved end residues are part of each CDR3. Fields, in order: J gene, clone size, V gene, D gene, CDR3 protein, CDR3 DNA. The D gene is left open where the match is weak. Clone size is given for some rows only: seen once, a few or many times, or a class if the clone is expanded.

TRBJ2-7 | many | TRBV4-2 | NA | CASSQRSGSFYEQYF | TGTGCCAGCAGCCAAAGATCGGGTAGTTTCTACGAGCAGTACTTC
TRBJ2-1 | many | TRBV28 | TRBD2 | CASSLALGEAGGSYNEQFF | TGTGCCAGCAGTTTGGCCCTGGGGGAAGCGGGGGGCTCCTACAATGAGCAGTTCTTC
TRBJ2-3 | NA | TRBV24-1 | NA | CATSDFDSTDTQYF | TGTGCCACCAGTGATTTCGACAGCACAGATACGCAGTATTTT
TRBJ1-6 | medium-sized | TRBV7-6 | NA | CASSLDLGGTRNSPLHF | TGTGCCAGCAGCTTAGACTTAGGCGGGACACGGAATTCACCCCTCCACTTT
TRBJ2-3 | NA | TRBV7-6 | NA | CASSLAGHTQYF | TGTGCCAGCAGCTTAGCGGGGCATACGCAGTATTTT
TRBJ1-1 | NA | TRBV19 | NA | CASSIWAGLGTEAFF | TGTGCCAGTAGTATCTGGGCAGGGTTAGGCACTGAAGCTTTCTTT
TRBJ2-7 | many | TRBV13 | TRBD1 | CASSPGQDHYEQYF | TGTGCCAGCAGCCCCGGACAGGACCATTACGAGCAGTACTTC
TRBJ1-3 | few | TRBV27 | TRBD1 | CASPDRGHYTIYF | TGTGCCAGCCCGGACAGGGGTCATTACACCATATATTTT
TRBJ2-5 | NA | TRBV2 | NA | CASPRGENNQPQYF | TGTGCCAGCCCTAGGGGCGAGAACAATCAGCCCCAGTACTTC
TRBJ2-7 | NA | TRBV10-3 | NA | CAIRGNYEQYF | TGTGCCATCAGGGGCAACTACGAGCAGTACTTC
TRBJ2-1 | NA | TRBV11-1 | TRBD2 | CASIPRRGSYNEQFF | TGTGCCAGCATCCCGAGGCGGGGGTCCTACAATGAGCAGTTCTTC
TRBJ2-7 | NA | TRBV2 | TRBD2 | CASSDPSGGYEQYF | TGTGCCAGCAGTGATCCTAGCGGGGGCTACGAGCAGTACTTC
TRBJ1-2 | NA | TRBV11-2 | NA | CASSFGQGYTF | TGTGCCAGCAGCTTCGGACAGGGCTACACCTTC
TRBJ1-5 | many | TRBV6-1 | TRBD1 | CASRDYPGQGADQPQHF | TGTGCCAGCAGAGATTATCCGGGACAGGGGGCAGATCAGCCCCAGCATTTT
TRBJ2-7 | NA | TRBV20-1 | NA | CSASSETRYEQYF | TGCAGTGCTAGTTCCGAAACTCGTTACGAGCAGTACTTC
TRBJ1-1 | many | TRBV28 | NA | CGVKGQGWTEAFF | TGTGGGGTGAAAGGGCAAGGGTGGACTGAAGCTTTCTTT